These 18 T cell receptor beta chains were sequenced from one sample in a study of T cell repertoires in cytomegalovirus infection. Via MiXCR, TCRdb re-called the reads, giving one row per CDR3 protein. The repertoire includes about 260,000 distinct CDR3 sequences, around 13% of them detected once, and around 8.7% sits in the top ten. Sequencing was done on a sample of PBMCs. These receptors all come from a human donor in good health (CMV status not recorded). Some clones in this sample may be carry-over from other donors' samples.

The chain links TRBV29-1 to TRBJ2-3; TRBD1 agrees at 10 bases. After removal of 6 bases from V and 4 bases from J, the junction contained 7 bases not matched to a gene. The CDR3 contains 14 residues. Per the germline V gene, CDR1 is SQVTM and CDR2 is ANQGSEA. In DNA form, the CDR3 reads TGCAGCGTCGGCCGGGACAGGGGTGCAGATACGCAGTATTTT. Its translation: CSVGRDRGADTQYF.

This clonotype was observed at least ten times. This sequence joins TRBV29-1 and TRBJ1-2; 7 nucleotides line up with TRBD1. The V and J ends lost 6 bases and 0 bases, in that order; junction bases with no gene match: 4. CDR3 length: 13 residues. CDR1 is SQVTM and CDR2 is ANQGSEA in the germline V gene. DNA for the CDR3: TGCAGCGTCCTGGGACAGACTAACTATGGCTACACCTTC. Translation gives CSVLGQTNYGYTF.

This clonotype showed up just a few times. V is TRBV7-9 and J is TRBJ1-2; D is undetermined. This CDR3 spans 10 amino acids. From germline, CDR1 is SEHNR and CDR2 FQNEAQ (reference sequence). V was cut by 5 bases and J by 8 bases, with 6 bases left in between. This chain's CDR3 is CASSRKGYTF. The CDR3 nucleotides are TGTGCCAGCAGCAGGAAGGGCTACACCTTC. The full variable domain, in which reference TRBV7-9 and TRBJ1-2 provide the parts outside the CDR3, is DTGVSQNPRHKITKRGQNVTFRCDPISEHNRLYWYRQTLGQGPEFLTYFQNEAQLEKSRLLSDRFSAERPKGSFSTLEIQRTEQGDSAMYLCASSRKGYTFGSGTRLTVV.

This clonotype was found a few times. This sequence joins TRBV2 and TRBJ1-2, with D possibly matching TRBD1 (6 bases). V was pared by 4 bases and J by 7 bases, with 19 bases between. The CDR3 is 15 residues long. The germline V gene encodes CDR1 SNHLY and CDR2 FYNNEI. This CDR3 reads CASSATPGAQSGYTF. The CDR3 bases are TGTGCCAGCAGTGCCACCCCGGGGGCGCAGAGTGGCTACACCTTC.

The sample holds a few counts of this clonotype. The CDR3 here is CASSPEWRNTEAFF. CDR3 bases: TGTGCCAGCAGCCCCGAGTGGAGGAACACTGAAGCTTTCTTT. The chain links TRBV5-4 to TRBJ1-1; unclear D gene. V was cut by 4 bases and J by 1 base, with 11 bases left in between. CDR1 and CDR2 from the germline V gene are SGHNT and YYREEE (reference sequence). The CDR3 contains 14 residues.

This clonotype was counted ten times or more. The V gene is TRBV7-3, the J gene TRBJ2-7, with D unresolved. Trimming took 2 bases from V and 6 from J, leaving 14 bases between them. The CDR3 is 14 amino acids. Germline CDR1 is SGHTA and CDR2 is FQGTGA. The CDR3 DNA follows: TGTGCCAGCAGCTTAGTAGGCCCCGGTACCGAGCAGTACTTC. Translation gives CASSLVGPGTEQYF.

This clonotype has ten or more counts. This chain uses TRBV20-1 with TRBJ2-3, with 12 bases aligning to TRBD2. The length of the CDR3 is 14 residues. Germline lookup yields CDR1 DFQATT and CDR2 SNEGSKA (reference sequence). The V and J ends lost 2 bases and 5 bases, in that order; junction bases with no gene match: 2. DNA for the CDR3: TGCAGTGCTAGACTAGCGGGAGGGATAGATACGCAGTATTTT. This translates into CSARLAGGIDTQYF.

This clonotype has a count of ten or more. V usage is TRBV4-2 and J usage is TRBJ2-5; 11 bases line up with TRBD1. The ends lost 4 bases at V and 6 bases at J; junction bases unmatched: 7. The CDR3 is made up of 15 amino acids. Germline V gene sequence: CDR1 LGHNA, CDR2 YNFKEQ. The CDR3 reads CASSPWDRGEKTQYF. The CDR3 DNA is TGTGCCAGCAGCCCTTGGGACAGGGGGGAAAAGACCCAGTACTTC.

This clonotype came up many times. The chain uses TRBV7-2 and TRBJ2-1, with TRBD2 matching over 15 bases. Germline V CDR1 and CDR2: SGHTA, FQGNSA. The junction had 12 bases not matched to a gene; V was cut back by 0 bases and J by 9 bases. This CDR3 has 19 residues. The CDR3 protein is CASSLARTSGRAGVSEQFF. CDR3 coding DNA: TGTGCCAGCAGCTTAGCGAGGACTAGCGGGAGGGCGGGGGTAAGTGAGCAGTTCTTC.

The chain couples TRBV2 to TRBJ1-2; D is unresolved. Trimming pared 6 bases from V and 6 bases from J, leaving 2 bases between. This CDR3 is 9 amino acids long. Germline V gene sequence: CDR1 SNHLY, CDR2 FYNNEI. The CDR3 is CASRNGYTF. CDR3 nucleotides: TGTGCCAGCAGAAATGGCTACACCTTC.

This clonotype has at least ten counts. The chain has TRBV6-1 and TRBJ2-1; 7 positions agree with TRBD2. Germline-derived CDR1 and CDR2 are MNHNS and SASEGT. This CDR3 region has 15 residues. J gave up 0 bases and V 5 bases, and 4 bases lay outside the gene matches. The DNA of the CDR3 is TGTGCCAGCAGTTCTAGCGGACACTCCTACAATGAGCAGTTCTTC. Translation gives CASSSSGHSYNEQFF.

This clonotype was recorded a few times. The genes are TRBV2 and TRBJ2-3; unclear D gene. V was shortened by 0 bases and J by 2 bases, with 12 bases between the two germline ends. From germline, CDR1 is SNHLY and CDR2 FYNNEI. The CDR3 length is 16 residues. Here the CDR3 DNA reads TGTGCCAGCAGTGAAGCTGGCGGCTTCCCCACAGATACGCAGTATTTT. Its protein product is CASSEAGGFPTDTQYF.

This clonotype came up many times. The CDR3 region has the DNA TGTGCCAGCAGCCAAGGACTCGGAGATACGCAGTATTTT. Translated, it gives CASSQGLGDTQYF. This rearrangement joins TRBV14 to TRBJ2-3; D is unresolved. The CDR3 has 13 residues. CDR1 and CDR2 (germline): SGHDN, FVKESK. The V and J ends lost 1 base and 5 bases respectively, with 7 bases between them.

The sample holds a few counts of this clonotype. The chain has TRBV4-1 and TRBJ1-2, with D possibly matching TRBD1 (6 bases). The CDR3 runs to 14 residues. Germline CDR1 and CDR2: MGHRA and YSYEKL. Trimming took 4 bases from V and 4 from J, leaving 13 bases between them. In DNA, the CDR3 is TGCGCCAGCAGCCCCCAGGGAGGGGGCTATGGCTACACCTTC. Residues: CASSPQGGGYGYTF.

This clonotype appeared many times. V is TRBV12-3 or TRBV12-4 and J is TRBJ2-2; D gene ambiguous. The CDR3 is 13 amino acids. V lost 0 bases to trimming and J lost 6 bases, with 5 bases between them. The CDR3 DNA follows: TGTGCCAGCAGTTTAGCGGCCCCCGGGGAGCTGTTTTTT. The encoded protein is CASSLAAPGELFF.

The table lists this clonotype with many counts. The J gene is TRBJ1-1, the V gene TRBV7-3, with TRBD1 as a possible D gene (5 bases). CDR1 and CDR2 (germline): SGHTA, FQGTGA. The CDR3 runs to 13 residues. Trimming removed 5 bases from V and 1 base from J, with 8 bases in between. CDR3 loop: CASSPQENTEAFF. In nucleotides, the CDR3 is TGTGCCAGCAGCCCACAGGAGAACACTGAAGCTTTCTTT.

This clonotype was found many times. The V call is TRBV7-6, the J call TRBJ1-1; D unclear. The V end lost 5 bases, the J end lost 6 bases, and 10 bases lay between the germline ends. Germline V gives CDR1 SGHVS, CDR2 FNYEAQ. The CDR3 is 12 amino acids. CDR3 sequence: CASSEGGAEAFF. In DNA form, the CDR3 reads TGTGCCAGCAGCGAGGGTGGGGCTGAAGCTTTCTTT.

There are many counts of this clonotype. J is TRBJ2-3 and V is TRBV7-8, with 9 positions matching TRBD1. CDR1 SGHVS and CDR2 FQNEAQ come from the germline V gene. With V trimmed by 4 bases and J by 5 bases, 7 bases remained unmatched. CDR3 length: 15 amino acids. The CDR3 DNA is TGTGCCAGCAGCTCGGGACAGGGTCTAGTAGATACGCAGTATTTT. Protein: CASSSGQGLVDTQYF.